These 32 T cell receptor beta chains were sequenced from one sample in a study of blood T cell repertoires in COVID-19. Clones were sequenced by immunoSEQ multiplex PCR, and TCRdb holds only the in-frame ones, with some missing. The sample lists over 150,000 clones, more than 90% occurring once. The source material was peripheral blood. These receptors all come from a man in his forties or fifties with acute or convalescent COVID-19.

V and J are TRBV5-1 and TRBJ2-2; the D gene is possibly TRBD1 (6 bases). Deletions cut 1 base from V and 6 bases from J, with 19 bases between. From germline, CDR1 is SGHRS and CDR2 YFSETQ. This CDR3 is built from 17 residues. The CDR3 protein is CASSLLPDRQRAGELFF. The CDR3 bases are TGCGCCAGCAGCTTGTTACCCGACAGGCAACGGGCCGGGGAGCTGTTTTTT.

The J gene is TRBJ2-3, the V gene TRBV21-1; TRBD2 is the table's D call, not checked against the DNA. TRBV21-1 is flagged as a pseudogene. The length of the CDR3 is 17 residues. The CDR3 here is CASSKGAGVSKGNTQYF. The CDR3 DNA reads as TGTGCCAGCAGCAAAGGAGCGGGGGTCTCGAAAGGCAATACGCAGTATTTT.

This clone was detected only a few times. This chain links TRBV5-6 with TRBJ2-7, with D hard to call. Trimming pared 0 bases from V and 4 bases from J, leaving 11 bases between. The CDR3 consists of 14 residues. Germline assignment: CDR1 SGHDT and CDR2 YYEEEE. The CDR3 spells CASSLGMEYYEQYV. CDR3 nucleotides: TGTGCCAGCAGCTTGGGCATGGAGTATTACGAGCAGTACGTC.

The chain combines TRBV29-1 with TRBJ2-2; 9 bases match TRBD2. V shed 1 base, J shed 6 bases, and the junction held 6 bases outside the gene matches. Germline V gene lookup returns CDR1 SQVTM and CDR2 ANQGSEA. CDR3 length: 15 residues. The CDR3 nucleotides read TGCAGCGTTGAAGTTGCGGGAGGGAAATCCGGGGAGCTGTTTTTT. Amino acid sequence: CSVEVAGGKSGELFF.

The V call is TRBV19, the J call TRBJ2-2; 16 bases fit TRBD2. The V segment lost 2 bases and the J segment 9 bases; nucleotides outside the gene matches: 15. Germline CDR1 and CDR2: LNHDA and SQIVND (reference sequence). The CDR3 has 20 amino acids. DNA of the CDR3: TGTGCCAGTAGTATACTGCTGGGACTAGCGGGAGGGTTGGTAACCAGGGAGCTGTTTTTT. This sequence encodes CASSILLGLAGGLVTRELFF.

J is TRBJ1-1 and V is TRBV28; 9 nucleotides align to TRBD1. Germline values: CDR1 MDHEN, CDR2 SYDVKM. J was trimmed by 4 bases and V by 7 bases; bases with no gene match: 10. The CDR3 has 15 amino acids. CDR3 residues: CASTAGTGSGTEAFF. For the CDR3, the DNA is TGTGCCAGCACGGCGGGGACAGGGTCAGGCACTGAAGCTTTCTTT.

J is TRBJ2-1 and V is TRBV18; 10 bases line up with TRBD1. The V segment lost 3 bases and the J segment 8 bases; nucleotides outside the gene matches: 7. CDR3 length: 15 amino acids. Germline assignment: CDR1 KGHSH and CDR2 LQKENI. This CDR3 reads CASSPTGQGFHEQFF. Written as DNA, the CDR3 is TGTGCCAGCTCACCTACGGGACAGGGGTTCCATGAGCAGTTCTTC.

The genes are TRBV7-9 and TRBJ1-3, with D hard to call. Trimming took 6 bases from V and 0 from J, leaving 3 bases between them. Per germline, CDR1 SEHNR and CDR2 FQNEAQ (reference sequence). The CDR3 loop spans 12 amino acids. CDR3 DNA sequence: TGTGCCAGCAGATACTCTGGAAACACCATATATTTT. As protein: CASRYSGNTIYF.

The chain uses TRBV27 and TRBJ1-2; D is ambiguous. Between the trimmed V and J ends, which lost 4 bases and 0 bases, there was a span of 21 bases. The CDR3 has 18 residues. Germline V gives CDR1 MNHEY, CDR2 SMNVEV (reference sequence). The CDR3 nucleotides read TGTGCCAGCAGTTCGATGGCAAAACCTCCCAATACTAACTATGGCTACACCTTC. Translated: CASSSMAKPPNTNYGYTF.

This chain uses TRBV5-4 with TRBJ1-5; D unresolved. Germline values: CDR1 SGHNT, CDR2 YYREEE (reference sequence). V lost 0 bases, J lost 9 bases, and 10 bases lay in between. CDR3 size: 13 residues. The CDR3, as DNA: TGTGCCAGCAGCTTGGGGCCGAATGGGCCCCAGCATTTT. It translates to CASSLGPNGPQHF. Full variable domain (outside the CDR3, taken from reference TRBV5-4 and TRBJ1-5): ETGVTQSPTHLIKTRGQQVTLRCSSQSGHNTVSWYQQALGQGPQFIFQYYREEENGRGNFPPRFSGLQFPNYSSELNVNALELDDSALYLCASSLGPNGPQHFGDGTRLSIL.

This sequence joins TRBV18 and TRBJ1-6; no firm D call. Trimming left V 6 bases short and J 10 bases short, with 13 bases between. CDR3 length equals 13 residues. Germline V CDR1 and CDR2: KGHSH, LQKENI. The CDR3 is CASSPDSDSPLHF. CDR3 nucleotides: TGTGCCAGCTCGCCGGACTCAGACTCACCCCTCCACTTT.

The CDR3 DNA follows: TGTGCCAGCAGTCATCGGAGGACCAATGAGCAGTTCTTC. Translated: CASSHRRTNEQFF. The chain recombines TRBV27 with TRBJ2-1; D perhaps matches TRBD2 (5 bases). V was cut by 5 bases and J by 6 bases, with 11 bases left in between. CDR3 length equals 13 residues. Germline V gene lookup returns CDR1 MNHEY and CDR2 SMNVEV (reference sequence).

Here the CDR3 reads CASSPSRQETQYF. The CDR3 DNA reads as TGTGCCAGCAGCCCATCCAGACAAGAGACCCAGTACTTC. The chain carries TRBV6-5 and TRBJ2-5, with no clear D. CDR3 length equals 13 residues. V gave up 6 bases and J gave up 2 bases, with 10 bases separating them. Germline-derived CDR1 and CDR2 are MNHEY and SVGAGI.

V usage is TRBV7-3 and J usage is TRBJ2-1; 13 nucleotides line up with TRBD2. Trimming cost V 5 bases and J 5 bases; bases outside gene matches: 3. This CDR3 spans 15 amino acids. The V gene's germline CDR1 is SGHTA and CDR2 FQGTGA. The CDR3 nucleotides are TGTGCCAGCAGCACTAGCGGGAGGGGCCACAATGAGCAGTTCTTC. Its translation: CASSTSGRGHNEQFF.

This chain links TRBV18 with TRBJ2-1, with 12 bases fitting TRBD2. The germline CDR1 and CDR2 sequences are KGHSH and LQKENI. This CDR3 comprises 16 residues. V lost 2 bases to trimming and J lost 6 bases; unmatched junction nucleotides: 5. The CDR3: CASSPSLAGGGNEQFF. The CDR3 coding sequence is TGTGCCAGCTCACCATCCCTAGCGGGAGGGGGCAATGAGCAGTTCTTC.

CDR3 coding DNA: TGTGCCAGCAGCCAGGGACTAGCGAATTCGTACGAGCAGTACTTC. Translated, it gives CASSQGLANSYEQYF. The chain carries TRBV3-1 (or the pseudogene TRBV3-2) and TRBJ2-7; 10 nucleotides align to TRBD2. Germline V gene sequence: CDR1 LGHDT, CDR2 YNNKEL (reference sequence). The CDR3 loop spans 15 amino acids. V dropped 3 bases and J dropped 4; count of bases not matched to a gene: 6.

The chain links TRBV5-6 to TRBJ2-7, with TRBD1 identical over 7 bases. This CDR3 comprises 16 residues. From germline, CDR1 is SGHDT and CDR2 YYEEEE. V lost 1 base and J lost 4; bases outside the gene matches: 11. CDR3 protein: CASSLNFGRGSYEQYV. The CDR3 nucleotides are TGTGCCAGCAGCTTGAATTTCGGCAGGGGGAGTTACGAGCAGTACGTC.

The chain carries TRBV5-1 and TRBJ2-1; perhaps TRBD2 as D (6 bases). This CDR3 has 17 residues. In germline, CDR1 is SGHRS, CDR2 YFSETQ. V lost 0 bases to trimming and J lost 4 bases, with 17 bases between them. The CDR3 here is CASSLGGGAINYNEQFF. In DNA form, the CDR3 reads TGCGCCAGCAGCTTGGGGGGCGGGGCCATCAATTACAATGAGCAGTTCTTC.

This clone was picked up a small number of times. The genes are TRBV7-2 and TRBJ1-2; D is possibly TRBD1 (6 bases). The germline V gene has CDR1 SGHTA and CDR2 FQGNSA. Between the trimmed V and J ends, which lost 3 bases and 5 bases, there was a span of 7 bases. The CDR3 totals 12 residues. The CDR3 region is CASSLDSYGYTF. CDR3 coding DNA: TGTGCCAGCAGCTTGGACAGTTATGGCTACACCTTC.

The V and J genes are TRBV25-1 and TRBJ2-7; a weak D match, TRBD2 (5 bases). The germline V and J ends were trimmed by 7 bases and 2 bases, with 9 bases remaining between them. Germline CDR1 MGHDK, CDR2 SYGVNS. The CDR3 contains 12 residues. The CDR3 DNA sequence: TGTGCCAGCAATTACGGGGCCTACGAGCAGTACTTC. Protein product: CASNYGAYEQYF.

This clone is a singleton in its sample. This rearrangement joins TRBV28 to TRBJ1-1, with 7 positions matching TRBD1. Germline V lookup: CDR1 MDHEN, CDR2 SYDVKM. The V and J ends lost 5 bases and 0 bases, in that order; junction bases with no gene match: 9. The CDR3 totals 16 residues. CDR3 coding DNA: TGTGCCAGCAGTCCCCCAGACGGGACAGTGAACACTGAAGCTTTCTTT. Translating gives CASSPPDGTVNTEAFF.

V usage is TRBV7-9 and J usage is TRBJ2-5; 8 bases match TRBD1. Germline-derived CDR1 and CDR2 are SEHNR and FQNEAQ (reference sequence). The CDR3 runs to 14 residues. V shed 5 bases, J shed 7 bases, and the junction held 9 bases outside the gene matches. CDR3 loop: CASSATGDGGTQYF. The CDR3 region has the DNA TGTGCCAGCAGCGCGACAGGGGATGGGGGGACCCAGTACTTC. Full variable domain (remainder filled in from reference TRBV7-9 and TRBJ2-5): DTGVSQNPRHKITKRGQNVTFRCDPISEHNRLYWYRQTLGQGPEFLTYFQNEAQLEKSRLLSDRFSAERPKGSFSTLEIQRTEQGDSAMYLCASSATGDGGTQYFGPGTRLLVL.

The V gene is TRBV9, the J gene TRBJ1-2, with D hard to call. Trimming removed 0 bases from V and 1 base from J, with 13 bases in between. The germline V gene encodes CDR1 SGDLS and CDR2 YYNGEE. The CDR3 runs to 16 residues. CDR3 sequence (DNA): TGTGCCAGCAGCGTAGCTACGGGTCTGGGTAACTATGGCTACACCTTC. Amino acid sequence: CASSVATGLGNYGYTF.

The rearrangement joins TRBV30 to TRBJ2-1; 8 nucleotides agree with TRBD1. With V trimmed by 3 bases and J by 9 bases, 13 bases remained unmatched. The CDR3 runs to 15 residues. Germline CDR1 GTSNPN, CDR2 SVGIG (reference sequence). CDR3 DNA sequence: TGTGCCTGGAGGCCTTCGGGACAGGTTAGAGGTGAGCAGTTCTTC. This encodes CAWRPSGQVRGEQFF.

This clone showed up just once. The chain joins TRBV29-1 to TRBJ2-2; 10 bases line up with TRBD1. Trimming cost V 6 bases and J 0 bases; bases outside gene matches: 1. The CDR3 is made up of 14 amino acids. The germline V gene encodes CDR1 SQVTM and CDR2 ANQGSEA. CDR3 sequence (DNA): TGCAGCGTAGGACAGGGGGCGAACACCGGGGAGCTGTTTTTT. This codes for CSVGQGANTGELFF.

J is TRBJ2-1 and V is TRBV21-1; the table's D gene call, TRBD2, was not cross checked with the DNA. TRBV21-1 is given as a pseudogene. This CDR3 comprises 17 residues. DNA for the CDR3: TGTGCCAGCAGCCCTCACCCTAGCGGGAGGGCCGACAATGAGCAGTTCTTC. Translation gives CASSPHPSGRADNEQFF.

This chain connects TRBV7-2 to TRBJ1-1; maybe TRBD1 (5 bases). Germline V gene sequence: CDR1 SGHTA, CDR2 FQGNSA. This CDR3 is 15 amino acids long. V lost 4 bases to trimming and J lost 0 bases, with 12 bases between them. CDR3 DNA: TGTGCCAGCAGCTCATTGGGGGGGGTGAACACTGAAGCTTTCTTT. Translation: CASSSLGGVNTEAFF.

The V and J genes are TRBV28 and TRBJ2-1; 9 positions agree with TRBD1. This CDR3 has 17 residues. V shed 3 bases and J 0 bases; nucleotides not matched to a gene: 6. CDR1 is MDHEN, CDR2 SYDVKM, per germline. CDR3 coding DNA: TGTGCCAGCAGTTTCCACCTGACAGGGGGCTCCTACAATGAGCAGTTCTTC. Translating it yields CASSFHLTGGSYNEQFF.

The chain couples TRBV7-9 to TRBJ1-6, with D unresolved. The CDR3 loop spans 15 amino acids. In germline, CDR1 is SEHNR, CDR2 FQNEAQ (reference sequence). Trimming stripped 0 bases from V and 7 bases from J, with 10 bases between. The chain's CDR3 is CASSLALQKNSPLHF. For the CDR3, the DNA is TGTGCCAGCAGCTTAGCGTTGCAGAAGAATTCACCCCTCCACTTT.

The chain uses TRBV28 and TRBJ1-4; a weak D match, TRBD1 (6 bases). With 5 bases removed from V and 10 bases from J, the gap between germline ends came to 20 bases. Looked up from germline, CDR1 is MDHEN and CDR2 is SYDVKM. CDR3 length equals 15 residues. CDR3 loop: CASSPPGGADGKLFF. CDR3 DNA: TGTGCCAGCAGTCCCCCGGGGGGCGCAGATGGAAAACTGTTTTTT.

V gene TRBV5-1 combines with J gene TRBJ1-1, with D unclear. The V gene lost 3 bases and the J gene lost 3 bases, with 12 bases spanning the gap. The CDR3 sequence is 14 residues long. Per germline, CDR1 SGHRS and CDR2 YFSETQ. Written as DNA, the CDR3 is TGCGCCAGCAGCTGGACCTACGGGGACACTGAAGCTTTCTTT. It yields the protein CASSWTYGDTEAFF.

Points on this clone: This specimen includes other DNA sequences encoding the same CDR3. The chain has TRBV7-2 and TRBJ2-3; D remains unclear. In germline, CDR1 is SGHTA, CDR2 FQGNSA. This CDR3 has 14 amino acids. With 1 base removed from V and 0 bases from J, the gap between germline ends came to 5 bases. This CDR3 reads CASSLGASTDTQYF. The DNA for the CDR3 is TGTGCCAGCAGCTTAGGCGCTAGCACAGATACGCAGTATTTT. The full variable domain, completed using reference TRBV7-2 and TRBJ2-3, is GAGVSQSPSNKVTEKGKDVELRCDPISGHTALYWYRQSLGQGLEFLIYFQGNSAPDKSGLPSDRFSAERTGGSVSTLTIQRTQQEDSAVYLCASSLGASTDTQYFGPGTRLTVL.